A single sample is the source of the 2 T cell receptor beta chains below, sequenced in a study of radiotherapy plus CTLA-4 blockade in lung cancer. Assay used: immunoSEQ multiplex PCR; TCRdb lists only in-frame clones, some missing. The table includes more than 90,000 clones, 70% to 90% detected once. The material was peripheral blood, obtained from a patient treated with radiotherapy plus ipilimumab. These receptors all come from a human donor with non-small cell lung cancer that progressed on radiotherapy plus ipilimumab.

The CDR3 coding sequence is TGCGCCAGCCAAGGAAATACCTACGAGCAGTACTTC. Its protein is CASQGNTYEQYF. The rearrangement joins TRBV10-2 to TRBJ2-7; the D is unclear. Germline V lookup: CDR1 WSHSY, CDR2 SAAADI. This CDR3 region has 12 residues. With 8 bases removed from V and 2 bases from J, the gap between germline ends came to 10 bases.

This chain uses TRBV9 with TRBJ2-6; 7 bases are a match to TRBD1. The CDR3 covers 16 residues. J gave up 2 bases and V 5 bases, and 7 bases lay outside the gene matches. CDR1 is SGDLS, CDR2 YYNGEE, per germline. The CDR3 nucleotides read TGTGCCAGCAGGAAAACAGGGGTTACTGGGGCCAACGTCCTGACTTTC. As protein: CASRKTGVTGANVLTF.